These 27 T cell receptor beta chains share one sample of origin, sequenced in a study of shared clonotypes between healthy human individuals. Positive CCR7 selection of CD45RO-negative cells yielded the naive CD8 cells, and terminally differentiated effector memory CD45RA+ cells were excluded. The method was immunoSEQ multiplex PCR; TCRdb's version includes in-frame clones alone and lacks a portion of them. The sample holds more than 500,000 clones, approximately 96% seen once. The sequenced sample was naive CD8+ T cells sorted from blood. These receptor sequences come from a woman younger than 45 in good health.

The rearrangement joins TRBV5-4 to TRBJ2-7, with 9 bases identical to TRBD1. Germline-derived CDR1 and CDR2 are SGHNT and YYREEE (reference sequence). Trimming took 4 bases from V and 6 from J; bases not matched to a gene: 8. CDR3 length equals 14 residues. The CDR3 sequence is CASSEWTGEPEQYF. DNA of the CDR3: TGTGCCAGCAGCGAATGGACAGGGGAGCCCGAGCAGTACTTC. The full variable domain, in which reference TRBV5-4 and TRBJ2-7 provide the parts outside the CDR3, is ETGVTQSPTHLIKTRGQQVTLRCSSQSGHNTVSWYQQALGQGPQFIFQYYREEENGRGNFPPRFSGLQFPNYSSELNVNALELDDSALYLCASSEWTGEPEQYFGPGTRLTVT.

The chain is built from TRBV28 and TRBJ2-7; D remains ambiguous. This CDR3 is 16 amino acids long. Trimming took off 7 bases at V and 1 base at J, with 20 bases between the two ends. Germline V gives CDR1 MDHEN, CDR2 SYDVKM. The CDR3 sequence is CASTENGVRGSYEQYF. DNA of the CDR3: TGTGCCAGCACCGAAAATGGGGTTCGTGGGTCCTACGAGCAGTACTTC.

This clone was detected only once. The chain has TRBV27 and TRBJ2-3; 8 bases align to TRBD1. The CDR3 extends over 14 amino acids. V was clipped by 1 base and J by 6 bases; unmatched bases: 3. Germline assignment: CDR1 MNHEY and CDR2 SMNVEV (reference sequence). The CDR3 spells CASSLLPGGDTQYF. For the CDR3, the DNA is TGTGCCAGCAGTTTATTGCCAGGGGGCGATACGCAGTATTTT.

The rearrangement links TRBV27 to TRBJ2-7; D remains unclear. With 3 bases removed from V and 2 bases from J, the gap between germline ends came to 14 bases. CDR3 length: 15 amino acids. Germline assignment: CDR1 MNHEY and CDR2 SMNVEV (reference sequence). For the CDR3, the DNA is TGTGCCAGCAGTTTTGAATCAGGTGCGCCCTACGAGCAGTACTTC. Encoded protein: CASSFESGAPYEQYF.

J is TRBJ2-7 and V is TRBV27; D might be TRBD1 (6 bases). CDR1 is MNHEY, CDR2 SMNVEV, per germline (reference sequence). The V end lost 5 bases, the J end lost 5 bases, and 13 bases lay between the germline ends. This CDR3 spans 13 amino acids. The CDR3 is CASSPPGHNEQYF. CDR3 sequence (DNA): TGTGCCAGCAGTCCGCCGGGACATAACGAGCAGTACTTC.

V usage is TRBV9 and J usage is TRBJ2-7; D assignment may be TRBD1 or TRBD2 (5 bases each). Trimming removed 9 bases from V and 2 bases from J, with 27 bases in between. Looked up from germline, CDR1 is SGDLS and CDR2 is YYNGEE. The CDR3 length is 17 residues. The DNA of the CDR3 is TGTGCCATCCTCTTCCCCCCTGGGACGGAGGCCGCCTACGAGCAGTACTTC. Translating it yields CAILFPPGTEAAYEQYF.

The CDR3 DNA is TGTGCCAGCAGTCCACTATTCCCTGGGACCCGGGGAGGGGAGACCCAGTACTTC. Amino acid sequence: CASSPLFPGTRGGETQYF. This chain joins TRBV28 and TRBJ2-5; the match to TRBD2 covers 7 bases. CDR3 size: 18 residues. Germline V gives CDR1 MDHEN, CDR2 SYDVKM. The V and J ends lost 5 bases and 5 bases, in that order; junction bases with no gene match: 20.

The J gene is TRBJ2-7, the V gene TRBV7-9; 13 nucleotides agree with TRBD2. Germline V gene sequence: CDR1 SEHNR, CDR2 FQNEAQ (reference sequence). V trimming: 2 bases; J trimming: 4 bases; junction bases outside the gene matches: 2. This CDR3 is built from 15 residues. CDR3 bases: TGTGCCAGCAGCTTACCGGGACTAGCGGGATACGAGCAGTACTTC. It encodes CASSLPGLAGYEQYF.

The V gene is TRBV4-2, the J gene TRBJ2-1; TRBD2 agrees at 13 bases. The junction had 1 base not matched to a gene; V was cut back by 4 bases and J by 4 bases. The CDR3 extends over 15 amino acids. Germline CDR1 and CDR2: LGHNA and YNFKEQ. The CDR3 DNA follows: TGTGCCAGCAGCCCGGGACTAGCGGGATACAATGAGCAGTTCTTC. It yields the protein CASSPGLAGYNEQFF.

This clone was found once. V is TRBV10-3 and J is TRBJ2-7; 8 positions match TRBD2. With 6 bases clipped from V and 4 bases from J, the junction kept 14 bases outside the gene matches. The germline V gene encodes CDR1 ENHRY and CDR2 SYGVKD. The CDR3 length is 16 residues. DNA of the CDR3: TGTGCCATCAGACCCGATACGGGAGGGCTTGTATACGAGCAGTACTTC. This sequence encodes CAIRPDTGGLVYEQYF.

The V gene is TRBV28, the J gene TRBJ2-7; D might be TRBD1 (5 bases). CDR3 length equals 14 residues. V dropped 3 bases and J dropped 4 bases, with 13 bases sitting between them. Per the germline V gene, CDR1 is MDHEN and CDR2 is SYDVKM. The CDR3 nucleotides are TGTGCCAGCAGTTTTGAAGGGGCTGTTTACGAGCAGTACTTC. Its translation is CASSFEGAVYEQYF. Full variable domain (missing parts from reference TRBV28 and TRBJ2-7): DVKVTQSSRYLVKRTGEKVFLECVQDMDHENMFWYRQDPGLGLRLIYFSYDVKMKEKGDIPEGYSVSREKKERFSLILESASTNQTSMYLCASSFEGAVYEQYFGPGTRLTVT.

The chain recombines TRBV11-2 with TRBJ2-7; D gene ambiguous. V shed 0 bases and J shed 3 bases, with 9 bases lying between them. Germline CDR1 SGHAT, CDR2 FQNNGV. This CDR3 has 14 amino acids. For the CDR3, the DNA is TGTGCCAGCAGCTTAGAGGTTGTGGTCTACGAGCAGTACTTC. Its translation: CASSLEVVVYEQYF.

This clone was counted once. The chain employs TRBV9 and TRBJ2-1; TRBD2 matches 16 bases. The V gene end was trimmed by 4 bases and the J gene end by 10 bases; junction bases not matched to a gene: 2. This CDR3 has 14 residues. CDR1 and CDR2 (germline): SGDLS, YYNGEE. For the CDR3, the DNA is TGTGCCAGCAGCTTGGGACTAGCGGGAGGGGAGCAGTTCTTC. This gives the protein CASSLGLAGGEQFF.

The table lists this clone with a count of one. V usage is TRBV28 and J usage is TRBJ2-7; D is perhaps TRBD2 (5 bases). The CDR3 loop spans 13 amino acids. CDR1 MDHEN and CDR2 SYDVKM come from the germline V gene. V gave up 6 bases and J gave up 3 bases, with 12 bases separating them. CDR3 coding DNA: TGTGCCAGCAGCCGGACTTCCAACTACGAGCAGTACTTC. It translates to CASSRTSNYEQYF.

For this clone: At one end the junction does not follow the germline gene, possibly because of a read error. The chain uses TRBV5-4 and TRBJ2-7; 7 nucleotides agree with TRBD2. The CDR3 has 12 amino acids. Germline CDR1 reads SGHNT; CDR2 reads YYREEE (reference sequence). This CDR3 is CASSLAGGTPGF. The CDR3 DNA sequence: TGTGCCAGCAGCTTGGCGGGAGGAACCCCTGGGTTC.

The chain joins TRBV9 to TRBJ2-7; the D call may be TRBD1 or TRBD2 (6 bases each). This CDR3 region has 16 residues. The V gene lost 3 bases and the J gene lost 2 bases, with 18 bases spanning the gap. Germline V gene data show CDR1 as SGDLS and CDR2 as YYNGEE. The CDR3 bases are TGTGCCAGCAGCGGGTCAGGTGGAGGGGGGACCTACGAGCAGTACTTC. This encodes CASSGSGGGGTYEQYF.

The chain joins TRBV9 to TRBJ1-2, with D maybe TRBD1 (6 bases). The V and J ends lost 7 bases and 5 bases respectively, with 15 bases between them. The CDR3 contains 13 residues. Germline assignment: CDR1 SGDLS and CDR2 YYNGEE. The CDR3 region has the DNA TGTGCCAGCGCGGGGTCGGGGGCGTATGGCTACACCTTC. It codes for CASAGSGAYGYTF.

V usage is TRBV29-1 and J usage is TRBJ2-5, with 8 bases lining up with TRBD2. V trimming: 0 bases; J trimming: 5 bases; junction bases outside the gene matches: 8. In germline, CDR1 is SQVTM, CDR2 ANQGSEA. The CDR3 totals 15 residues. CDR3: CSVEEPAGVWETQYF. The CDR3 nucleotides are TGCAGCGTTGAAGAACCAGCGGGAGTTTGGGAGACCCAGTACTTC.

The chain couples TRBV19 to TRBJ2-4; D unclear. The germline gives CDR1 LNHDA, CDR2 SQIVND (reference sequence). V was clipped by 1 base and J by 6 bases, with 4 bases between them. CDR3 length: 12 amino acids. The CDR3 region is CASSIGLNIQYF. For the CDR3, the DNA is TGTGCCAGTAGTATAGGGTTAAACATTCAGTACTTC.

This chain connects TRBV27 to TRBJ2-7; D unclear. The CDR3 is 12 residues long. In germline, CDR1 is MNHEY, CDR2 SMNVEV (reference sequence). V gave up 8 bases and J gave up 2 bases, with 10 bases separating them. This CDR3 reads CASGDTPYEQYF. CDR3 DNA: TGTGCCAGCGGTGACACACCCTACGAGCAGTACTTC.

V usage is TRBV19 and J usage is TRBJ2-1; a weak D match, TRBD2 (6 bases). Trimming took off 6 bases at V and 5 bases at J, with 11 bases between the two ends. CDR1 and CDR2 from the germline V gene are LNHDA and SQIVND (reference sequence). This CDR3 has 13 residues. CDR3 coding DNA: TGTGCCAGTAGGGAGCGGGCCAACAATGAGCAGTTCTTC. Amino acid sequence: CASRERANNEQFF.

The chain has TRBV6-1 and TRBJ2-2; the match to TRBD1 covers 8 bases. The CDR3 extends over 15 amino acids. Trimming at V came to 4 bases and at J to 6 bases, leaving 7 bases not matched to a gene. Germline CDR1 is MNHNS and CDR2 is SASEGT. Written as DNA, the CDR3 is TGTGCCAGCAGTGTCGGGACAGGTTTATCCGGGGAGCTGTTTTTT. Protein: CASSVGTGLSGELFF.

This chain's CDR3 is CASRHRGTNQPQHF. CDR3 bases: TGTGCCAGCAGGCACAGGGGGACGAATCAGCCCCAGCATTTT. J is TRBJ1-5 and V is TRBV6-1, with 8 bases aligning to TRBD1. V lost 6 bases, J lost 4 bases, and 5 bases stayed unmatched. The germline V gene has CDR1 MNHNS and CDR2 SASEGT. The CDR3 spans 14 residues.

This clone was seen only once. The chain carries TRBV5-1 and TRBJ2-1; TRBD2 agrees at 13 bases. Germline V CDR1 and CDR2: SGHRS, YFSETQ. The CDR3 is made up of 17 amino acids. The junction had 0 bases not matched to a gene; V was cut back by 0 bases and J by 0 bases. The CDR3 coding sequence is TGCGCCAGCAGCTTGGGGACTAGCGGGAGCTCCTACAATGAGCAGTTCTTC. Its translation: CASSLGTSGSSYNEQFF. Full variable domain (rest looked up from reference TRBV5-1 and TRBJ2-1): KAGVTQTPRYLIKTRGQQVTLSCSPISGHRSVSWYQQTPGQGLQFLFEYFSETQRNKGNFPGRFSGRQFSNSRSEMNVSTLELGDSALYLCASSLGTSGSSYNEQFFGPGTRLTVL.

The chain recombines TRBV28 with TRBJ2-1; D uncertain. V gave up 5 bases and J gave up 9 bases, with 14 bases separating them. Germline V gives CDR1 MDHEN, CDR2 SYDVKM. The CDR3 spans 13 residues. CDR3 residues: CASSRPRSIEQFF. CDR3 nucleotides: TGTGCCAGCAGTCGACCCCGATCGATTGAGCAGTTCTTC.

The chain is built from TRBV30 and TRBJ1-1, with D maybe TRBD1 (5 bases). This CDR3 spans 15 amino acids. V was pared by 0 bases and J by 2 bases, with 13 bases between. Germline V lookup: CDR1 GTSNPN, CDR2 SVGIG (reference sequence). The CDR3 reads CAWSVPWGRNTEAFF. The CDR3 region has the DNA TGTGCCTGGAGTGTACCTTGGGGCAGAAACACTGAAGCTTTCTTT.

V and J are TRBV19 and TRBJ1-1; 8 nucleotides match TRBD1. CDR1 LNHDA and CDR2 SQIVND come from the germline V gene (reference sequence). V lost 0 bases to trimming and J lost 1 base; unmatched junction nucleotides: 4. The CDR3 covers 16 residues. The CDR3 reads CASSIETGAQNTEAFF. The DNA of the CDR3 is TGTGCCAGTAGTATAGAGACAGGGGCTCAGAACACTGAAGCTTTCTTT.